These 27 T cell receptor beta chains came from one sample sequenced in a study of cytomegalovirus exposure and HLA in healthy donors (dated by TCRdb to 2016 to 2017). The library relied on the immunoSEQ multiplex PCR assay. A mixture of 60 forward primers for TCR Vbeta segments and 13 reverse primers for TCR Jbeta segments was used in the multiplex PCR. TCRdb holds this immuneACCESS table with in-frame rearrangements only. Some clones are missing; in checked studies, unresolved V genes explain under half, and the rest has no known cause. The table for this sample lists some 150,000 clones; about three quarters of them were counted only once. The ten most abundant clones make up 5% to 7% of the sample. Source material: PBMCs. The receptors come from a man aged 40-49 years in good health and CMV-seropositive.

Turning to this clone: At one boundary the junction diverges from the germline segment, which might be a read error. The chain recombines TRBV7-8 with TRBJ2-6, with 8 nucleotides matching TRBD1. The CDR3 is 12 amino acids. Germline CDR1 reads SGHVS; CDR2 reads FQNEAQ. CDR3 in amino acids: CASSLTDRGHSF. The CDR3 DNA is TGTGCCAGCAGCTTAACCGACAGGGGCCATTCCTTC.

J is TRBJ2-3 and V is TRBV10-3, with D possibly TRBD2 on 5 matching bases. The CDR3 has 14 amino acids. V was pared by 7 bases and J by 1 base, with 12 bases between. Germline CDR1 and CDR2: ENHRY and SYGVKD. CDR3 coding DNA: TGTGCCATCAAAGGTGGAGGAGGCACAGATACGCAGTATTTT. Residues: CAIKGGGGTDTQYF.

The V and J genes are TRBV6-5 and TRBJ2-3, with 7 bases matching TRBD2. This CDR3 has 13 residues. Germline lookup yields CDR1 MNHEY and CDR2 SVGAGI. Trimming removed 5 bases from V and 4 bases from J; junction bases left unmatched: 3. CDR3 loop: CASSQAGADTQYF. Here the CDR3 DNA reads TGTGCCAGCAGTCAGGCGGGGGCAGATACGCAGTATTTT.

The gene calls are TRBV7-2 and TRBJ2-1, with TRBD2 identical over 10 bases. V lost 4 bases to trimming and J lost 4 bases; unmatched junction nucleotides: 4. The CDR3 runs 15 residues. CDR1 is SGHTA, CDR2 FQGNSA, per germline. Written as DNA, the CDR3 is TGTGCCAGCAGCTACGGACTAGCGGTATACAATGAGCAGTTCTTC. Translation: CASSYGLAVYNEQFF.

The chain joins TRBV2 to TRBJ1-2; D not certain. The germline V gene has CDR1 SNHLY and CDR2 FYNNEI. Trimming pared 6 bases from V and 11 bases from J, leaving 22 bases between. The CDR3 length is 14 residues. The CDR3 spells CASSGEQAAQRYTF. Written as DNA, the CDR3 is TGTGCCAGCAGCGGAGAACAAGCAGCGCAAAGGTACACCTTC.

This chain connects TRBV9 to TRBJ2-3, with TRBD2 identical over 11 bases. Germline V gene sequence: CDR1 SGDLS, CDR2 YYNGEE. The V and J ends lost 4 bases and 1 base, in that order; junction bases with no gene match: 5. This CDR3 is 16 amino acids long. CDR3 residues: CASSKTSGTGTDTQYF. In DNA form, the CDR3 reads TGTGCCAGCAGCAAGACTAGCGGGACGGGCACAGATACGCAGTATTTT. Full variable domain (outside the CDR3, taken from reference TRBV9 and TRBJ2-3): DSGVTQTPKHLITATGQRVTLRCSPRSGDLSVYWYQQSLDQGLQFLIQYYNGEERAKGNILERFSAQQFPDLHSELNLSSLELGDSALYFCASSKTSGTGTDTQYFGPGTRLTVL.

This clone was detected once. The rearrangement joins TRBV15 to TRBJ2-2; 10 nucleotides line up with TRBD1. Germline CDR1 reads LNHNV; CDR2 reads YYDKDF (reference sequence). J gave up 7 bases and V 1 base, and 9 bases lay outside the gene matches. The CDR3 consists of 17 residues. The CDR3 loop reads CATSRGLGTGDFGELFF. The CDR3 coding sequence is TGTGCCACCAGCAGAGGTCTCGGGACAGGGGATTTCGGGGAGCTGTTTTTT.

The chain has TRBV9 and TRBJ2-7; D is possibly TRBD2 (5 bases). CDR3 length: 14 residues. Trimming left V 3 bases short and J 2 bases short, with 12 bases between. Looked up from germline, CDR1 is SGDLS and CDR2 is YYNGEE. DNA for the CDR3: TGTGCCAGCAGCGCGGGCGGGTTTCCCTACGAGCAGTACTTC. Amino acids: CASSAGGFPYEQYF. The entire variable domain, with the rest obtained from reference TRBV9 and TRBJ2-7, is as follows: DSGVTQTPKHLITATGQRVTLRCSPRSGDLSVYWYQQSLDQGLQFLIQYYNGEERAKGNILERFSAQQFPDLHSELNLSSLELGDSALYFCASSAGGFPYEQYFGPGTRLTVT.

This clone is a singleton in its sample. This chain joins TRBV9 and TRBJ1-3, with D tentatively TRBD1 (5 bases). CDR1 is SGDLS, CDR2 YYNGEE, per germline. V dropped 0 bases and J dropped 6 bases, with 10 bases sitting between them. This CDR3 has 14 residues. The CDR3 is CASSVEQGANTIYF. The DNA for the CDR3 is TGTGCCAGCAGCGTAGAGCAGGGCGCAAACACCATATATTTT.

The rearrangement joins TRBV10-3 to TRBJ1-1; 8 nucleotides align to TRBD1. Trimming cost V 2 bases and J 6 bases; bases outside gene matches: 8. CDR1 and CDR2 from the germline V gene are ENHRY and SYGVKD. The CDR3 consists of 15 residues. Written as DNA, the CDR3 is TGTGCCATCAGTGAGGGACAGGGAGGTCGGGCTGAAGCTTTCTTT. This codes for CAISEGQGGRAEAFF.

The chain links TRBV2 to TRBJ2-1; 10 bases are shared with TRBD1. CDR3 length equals 14 residues. The germline V gene encodes CDR1 SNHLY and CDR2 FYNNEI. Trimming took 6 bases from V and 2 from J; bases not matched to a gene: 1. The CDR3 DNA is TGTGCCAGCAGGGGACAGGGGACCTACAATGAGCAGTTCTTC. Protein sequence: CASRGQGTYNEQFF. Variable domain in full (rest from reference TRBV2 and TRBJ2-1): EPEVTQTPSHQVTQMGQEVILRCVPISNHLYFYWYRQILGQKVEFLVSFYNNEISEKSEIFDDQFSVERPDGSNFTLKIRSTKLEDSAMYFCASRGQGTYNEQFFGPGTRLTVL.

This chain joins TRBV5-4 and TRBJ2-1; D gene uncertain. Between the trimmed V and J ends, which lost 5 bases and 4 bases, there was a span of 16 bases. There are 15 residues in the CDR3. Germline V CDR1 and CDR2: SGHNT, YYREEE (reference sequence). CDR3 sequence (DNA): TGTGCCAGCAGATATGACAAGACCCAATACAATGAGCAGTTCTTC. It is translated as CASRYDKTQYNEQFF.

J is TRBJ2-1 and V is TRBV7-9; D uncertain. The V end lost 5 bases, the J end lost 4 bases, and 6 bases lay between the germline ends. The germline V gene encodes CDR1 SEHNR and CDR2 FQNEAQ (reference sequence). The CDR3 spans 12 residues. Here the CDR3 DNA reads TGTGCCAGCAGCCCAGATTACAATGAGCAGTTCTTC. Its protein product is CASSPDYNEQFF.

The V gene is TRBV11-2, the J gene TRBJ2-1; 7 nucleotides match TRBD1. Trimming at V came to 5 bases and at J to 1 base, leaving 8 bases not matched to a gene. The CDR3 is made up of 16 amino acids. Germline V gene lookup returns CDR1 SGHAT and CDR2 FQNNGV. The CDR3 DNA is TGTGCCAGCAGCCTACGACAGGACAGGTCCTACAATGAGCAGTTCTTC. Translating gives CASSLRQDRSYNEQFF.

The J gene is TRBJ2-1, the V gene TRBV10-1, with TRBD1 matching 8 bases. The V segment lost 3 bases and the J segment 1 base; nucleotides outside the gene matches: 11. Germline V gene sequence: CDR1 WNHNN, CDR2 SYGVQD (reference sequence). The CDR3 length is 18 residues. CDR3 sequence (DNA): TGCGCCAGCAGTGAAGGCAGGGGGCTAAGCGGATCCTACAATGAGCAGTTCTTC. The encoded protein is CASSEGRGLSGSYNEQFF.

The sample holds a few counts of this clone. V is TRBV28 and J is TRBJ1-2; D is unclear. The germline V and J ends were trimmed by 6 bases and 6 bases, with 29 bases remaining between them. CDR1 and CDR2 from the germline V gene are MDHEN and SYDVKM. This CDR3 is 18 amino acids long. CDR3 residues: CASRRAGVLMGRRNGYTF. DNA of the CDR3: TGTGCCAGCAGAAGAGCCGGGGTCCTGATGGGTAGGAGGAATGGCTACACCTTC.

V gene TRBV7-2 combines with J gene TRBJ2-7, with TRBD2 identical over 10 bases. Germline-derived CDR1 and CDR2 are SGHTA and FQGNSA. Trimming at V came to 3 bases and at J to 2 bases, leaving 7 bases not matched to a gene. This CDR3 comprises 16 residues. CDR3 loop: CASSLGLAKTTYEQYF. The CDR3 DNA sequence: TGTGCCAGCAGCTTGGGACTAGCGAAAACTACCTACGAGCAGTACTTC.

The chain is built from TRBV5-4 and TRBJ2-3, with 9 bases identical to TRBD1. V shed 3 bases, J shed 3 bases, and the junction held 11 bases outside the gene matches. The CDR3 extends over 17 amino acids. Germline V gene lookup returns CDR1 SGHNT and CDR2 YYREEE (reference sequence). CDR3 region: CASSSGTGRLGTDTQYF. As DNA, the CDR3 is TGTGCCAGCAGCTCCGGGACAGGGAGGTTGGGGACAGATACGCAGTATTTT.

The chain links TRBV12-1 to TRBJ1-2; TRBD1, the D gene given by the table, was not confirmed from the DNA. TRBV12-1 is a listed pseudogene. The CDR3 totals 11 residues. The CDR3 here is CASSLSGGYTF. The DNA for the CDR3 is TGTGCCAGCAGCCTATCAGGGGGCTACACCTTC.

This clone was detected only a few times. This chain uses TRBV15 with TRBJ2-3; D is ambiguous. Germline loops: CDR1 LNHNV, CDR2 YYDKDF (reference sequence). This CDR3 region has 12 residues. The V and J ends lost 1 base and 6 bases respectively, with 5 bases between them. The CDR3: CATSRALDTQYF. The CDR3 DNA reads as TGTGCCACCAGCAGAGCACTGGATACGCAGTATTTT.

J is TRBJ2-1 and V is TRBV12-5, with 15 bases fitting TRBD2. Trimming took 0 bases from V and 6 from J; bases not matched to a gene: 3. CDR1 is LGHNT, CDR2 FRNRAP, per germline. The CDR3 has 17 amino acids. The CDR3 protein is CASGLVWTSGRANEQFF. The CDR3 bases are TGTGCTAGTGGTTTGGTATGGACTAGCGGGAGGGCCAATGAGCAGTTCTTC.

The chain uses TRBV19 and TRBJ2-7, with 7 bases lining up with TRBD2. The CDR3 spans 14 residues. Germline values: CDR1 LNHDA, CDR2 SQIVND (reference sequence). The J segment lost 3 bases and the V segment lost 6 bases, leaving 8 bases of the junction unmatched. CDR3 DNA: TGTGCCAGTAGCTCCGGGGCGGGGGTCTACGAGCAGTACTTC. Protein: CASSSGAGVYEQYF.

The rearrangement links TRBV11-2 to TRBJ2-7, with TRBD1 matching 12 bases. V gave up 3 bases and J gave up 2 bases; unmatched junction bases: 2. CDR3 length equals 15 residues. Germline V gene lookup returns CDR1 SGHAT and CDR2 FQNNGV. This chain's CDR3 is CASSLGQGATYEQYF. The CDR3, as DNA: TGTGCCAGCAGCTTGGGACAGGGGGCTACCTACGAGCAGTACTTC.

Comments on this clone: A junction end diverges from the germline sequence, so it may reflect a read error. This chain links TRBV28 with TRBJ2-6; 9 positions match TRBD1. From germline, CDR1 is MDHEN and CDR2 SYDVKM. The CDR3 is 16 residues long. The CDR3 nucleotides read TGTGCCAGCAGTACAGGGGGCGCGGCTGGGGCCAACGGCCTGACTTTC. It yields the protein CASSTGGAAGANGLTF. Drawing the rest from reference TRBV28 and TRBJ2-6, the complete variable domain is DVKVTQSSRYLVKRTGEKVFLECVQDMDHENMFWYRQDPGLGLRLIYFSYDVKMKEKGDIPEGYSVSREKKERFSLILESASTNQTSMYLCASSTGGAAGANGLTFGAGSRLTVL.

This clone was counted a single time. The CDR3, as DNA: TGTGCCAGCAGTTTATCACCCCCCATTCGGGGGTTCCATCAGCCCCAGCATTTT. Protein product: CASSLSPPIRGFHQPQHF. V and J are TRBV27 and TRBJ1-5; D may be TRBD1 (5 bases). Germline CDR1 reads MNHEY; CDR2 reads SMNVEV (reference sequence). This CDR3 spans 18 amino acids. Deletions cut 0 bases from V and 5 bases from J, with 20 bases between.

This sequence joins TRBV18 and TRBJ2-1, with D possibly TRBD1 on 5 matching bases. V was pared by 2 bases and J by 9 bases, with 14 bases between. Germline CDR1 KGHSH, CDR2 LQKENI. CDR3 length: 14 amino acids. The CDR3 here is CASSPNLGPTEQFF. The CDR3 DNA follows: TGTGCCAGCTCACCAAACCTGGGGCCTACTGAGCAGTTCTTC.

This chain's CDR3 is CASSGQGGYGYTF. The DNA of the CDR3 is TGTGCCAGTAGTGGACAGGGAGGGTATGGCTACACCTTC. The chain couples TRBV19 to TRBJ1-2; 8 bases line up with TRBD1. Germline V gene sequence: CDR1 LNHDA, CDR2 SQIVND (reference sequence). The CDR3 covers 13 residues. V lost 5 bases and J lost 5; bases outside the gene matches: 4.